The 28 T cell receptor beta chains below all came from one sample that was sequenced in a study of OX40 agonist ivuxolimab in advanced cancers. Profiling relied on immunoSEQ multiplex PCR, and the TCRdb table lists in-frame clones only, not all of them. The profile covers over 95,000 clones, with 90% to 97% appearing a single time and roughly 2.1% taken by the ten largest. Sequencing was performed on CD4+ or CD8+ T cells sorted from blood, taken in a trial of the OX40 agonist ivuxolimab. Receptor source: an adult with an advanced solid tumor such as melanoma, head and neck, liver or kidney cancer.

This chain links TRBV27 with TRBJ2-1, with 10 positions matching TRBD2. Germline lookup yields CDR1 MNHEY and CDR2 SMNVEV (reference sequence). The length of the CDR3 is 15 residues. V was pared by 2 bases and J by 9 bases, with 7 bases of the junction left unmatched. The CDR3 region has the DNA TGTGCCAGCAGTTTAGGAGCGGGAGGGCGACCTGAGCAGTTCTTC. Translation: CASSLGAGGRPEQFF.

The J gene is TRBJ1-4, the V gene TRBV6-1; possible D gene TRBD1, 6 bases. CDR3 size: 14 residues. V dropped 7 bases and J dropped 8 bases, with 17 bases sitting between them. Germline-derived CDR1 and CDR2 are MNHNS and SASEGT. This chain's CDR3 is CASITTGMREKLFF. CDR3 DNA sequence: TGTGCCAGCATCACCACAGGGATGAGGGAAAAACTGTTTTTT.

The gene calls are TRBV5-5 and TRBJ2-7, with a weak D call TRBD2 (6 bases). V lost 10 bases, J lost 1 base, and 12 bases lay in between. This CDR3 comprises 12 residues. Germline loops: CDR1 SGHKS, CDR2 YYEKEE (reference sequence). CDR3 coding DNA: TGTGCCGCTCCCGGGAGATCCTACGAGCAGTACTTC. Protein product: CAAPGRSYEQYF. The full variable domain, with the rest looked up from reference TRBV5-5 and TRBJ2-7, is DAGVTQSPTHLIKTRGQQVTLRCSPISGHKSVSWYQQVLGQGPQFIFQYYEKEERGRGNFPDRFSARQFPNYSSELNVNALLLGDSALYLCAAPGRSYEQYFGPGTRLTVT.

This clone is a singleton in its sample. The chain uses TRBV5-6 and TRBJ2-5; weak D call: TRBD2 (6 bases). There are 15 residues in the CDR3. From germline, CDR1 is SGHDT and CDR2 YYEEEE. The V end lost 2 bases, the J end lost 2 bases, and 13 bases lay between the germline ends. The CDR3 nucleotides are TGTGCCAGCAGCTTCTCCCGGAGGGGTCAAGAGACCCAGTACTTC. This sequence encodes CASSFSRRGQETQYF.

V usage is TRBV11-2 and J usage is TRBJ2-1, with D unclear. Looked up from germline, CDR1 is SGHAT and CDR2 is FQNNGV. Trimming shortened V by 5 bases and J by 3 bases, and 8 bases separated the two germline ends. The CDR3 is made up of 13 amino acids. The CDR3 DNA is TGTGCCAGCAGCCCTCCCTTCTACAATGAGCAGTTCTTC. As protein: CASSPPFYNEQFF.

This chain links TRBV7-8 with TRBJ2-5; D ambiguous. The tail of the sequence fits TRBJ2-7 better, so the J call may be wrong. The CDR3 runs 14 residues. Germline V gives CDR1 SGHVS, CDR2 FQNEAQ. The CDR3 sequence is CASSSSDTIYEQYF. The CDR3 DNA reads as TGTGCCAGCAGCTCCTCCGACACGATCTACGAGCAGTACTTC.

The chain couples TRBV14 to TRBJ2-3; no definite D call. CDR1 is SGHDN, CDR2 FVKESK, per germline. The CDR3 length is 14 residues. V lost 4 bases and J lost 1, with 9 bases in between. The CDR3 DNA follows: TGTGCCAGCAGCCGCCTCTCGGGCACAGATACGCAGTATTTT. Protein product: CASSRLSGTDTQYF. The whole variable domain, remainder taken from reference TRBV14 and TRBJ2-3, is EAGVTQFPSHSVIEKGQTVTLRCDPISGHDNLYWYRRVMGKEIKFLLHFVKESKQDESGMPNNRFLAERTGGTYSTLKVQPAELEDSGVYFCASSRLSGTDTQYFGPGTRLTVL.

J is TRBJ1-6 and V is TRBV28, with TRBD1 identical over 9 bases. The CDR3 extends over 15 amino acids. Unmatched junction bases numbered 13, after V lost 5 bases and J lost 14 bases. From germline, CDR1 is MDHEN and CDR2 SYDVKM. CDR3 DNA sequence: TGTGCCAGCAGTACAACCGGGACAGGGCAGATTGCCCTCCACTTT. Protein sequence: CASSTTGTGQIALHF.

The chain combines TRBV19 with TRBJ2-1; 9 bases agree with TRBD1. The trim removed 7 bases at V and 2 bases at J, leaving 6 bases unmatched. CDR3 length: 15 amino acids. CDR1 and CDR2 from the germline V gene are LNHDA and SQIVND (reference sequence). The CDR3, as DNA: TGTGCCAGTACCCTGGGACAGGGAACCTACAATGAGCAGTTCTTC. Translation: CASTLGQGTYNEQFF.

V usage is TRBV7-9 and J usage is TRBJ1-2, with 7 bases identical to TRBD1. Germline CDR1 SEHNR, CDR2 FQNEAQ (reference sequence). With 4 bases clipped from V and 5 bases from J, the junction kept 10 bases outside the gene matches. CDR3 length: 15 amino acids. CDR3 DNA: TGTGCCAGCAGCTCGGGGACAGAGACAACTTATGGCTACACCTTC. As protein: CASSSGTETTYGYTF.

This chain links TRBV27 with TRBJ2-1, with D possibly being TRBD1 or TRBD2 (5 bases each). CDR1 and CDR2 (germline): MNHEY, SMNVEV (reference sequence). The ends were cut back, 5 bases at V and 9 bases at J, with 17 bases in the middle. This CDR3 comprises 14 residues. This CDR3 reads CASSIRDPLGEQFF. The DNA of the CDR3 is TGTGCCAGCAGTATCCGGGACCCCCTCGGTGAGCAGTTCTTC.

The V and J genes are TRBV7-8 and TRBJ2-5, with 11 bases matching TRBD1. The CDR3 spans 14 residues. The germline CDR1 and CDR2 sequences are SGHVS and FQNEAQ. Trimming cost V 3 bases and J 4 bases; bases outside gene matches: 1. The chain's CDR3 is CASSFGTGGETQYF. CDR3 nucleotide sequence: TGTGCCAGCAGCTTCGGGACAGGGGGAGAGACCCAGTACTTC.

CDR3 loop: CASSLNRGRWPDTQYF. CDR3 sequence (DNA): TGTGCCAGCAGCCTCAACAGGGGGCGTTGGCCAGATACGCAGTATTTT. The V gene is TRBV7-3, the J gene TRBJ2-3; TRBD1 matches at 9 bases. The length of the CDR3 is 16 residues. In germline, CDR1 is SGHTA, CDR2 FQGTGA. J lost 4 bases, V lost 5 bases, and 10 bases had no gene match. The whole variable domain, filled in from reference TRBV7-3 and TRBJ2-3, reads GAGVSQTPSNKVTEKGKYVELRCDPISGHTALYWYRQSLGQGPEFLIYFQGTGAADDSGLPNDRFFAVRPEGSVSTLKIQRTERGDSAVYLCASSLNRGRWPDTQYFGPGTRLTVL.

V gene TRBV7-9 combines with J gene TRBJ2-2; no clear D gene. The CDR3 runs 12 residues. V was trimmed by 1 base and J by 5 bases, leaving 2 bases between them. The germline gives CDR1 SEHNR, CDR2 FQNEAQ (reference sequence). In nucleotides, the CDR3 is TGTGCCAGCAGCTTAGGAACCGGGGAGCTGTTTTTT. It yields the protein CASSLGTGELFF.

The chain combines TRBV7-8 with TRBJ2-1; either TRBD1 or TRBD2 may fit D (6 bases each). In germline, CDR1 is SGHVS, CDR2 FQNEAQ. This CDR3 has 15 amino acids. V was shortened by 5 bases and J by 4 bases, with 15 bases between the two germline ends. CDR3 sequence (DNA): TGTGCCAGCAGCCCGAGGGGGGTCCAATACAATGAGCAGTTCTTC. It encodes CASSPRGVQYNEQFF.

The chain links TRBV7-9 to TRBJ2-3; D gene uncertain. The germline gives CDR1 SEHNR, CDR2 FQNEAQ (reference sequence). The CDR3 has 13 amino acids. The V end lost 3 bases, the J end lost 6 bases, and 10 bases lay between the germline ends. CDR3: CASSFPLNDTQYF. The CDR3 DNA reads TGTGCCAGCAGCTTCCCACTCAATGATACGCAGTATTTT.

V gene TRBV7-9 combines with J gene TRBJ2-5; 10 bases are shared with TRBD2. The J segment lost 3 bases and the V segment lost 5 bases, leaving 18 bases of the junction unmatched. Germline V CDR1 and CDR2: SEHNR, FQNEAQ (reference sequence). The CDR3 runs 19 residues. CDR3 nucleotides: TGTGCCAGCAGCCAGCCAGGGGGACCGAATGGACTAGCGGAAGAGACCCAGTACTTC. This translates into CASSQPGGPNGLAEETQYF. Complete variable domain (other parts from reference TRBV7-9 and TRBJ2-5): DTGVSQNPRHKITKRGQNVTFRCDPISEHNRLYWYRQTLGQGPEFLTYFQNEAQLEKSRLLSDRFSAERPKGSFSTLEIQRTEQGDSAMYLCASSQPGGPNGLAEETQYFGPGTRLLVL.

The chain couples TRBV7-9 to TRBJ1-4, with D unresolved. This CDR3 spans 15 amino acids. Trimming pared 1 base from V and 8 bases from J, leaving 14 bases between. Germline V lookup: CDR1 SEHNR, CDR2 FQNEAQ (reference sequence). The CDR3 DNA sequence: TGTGCCAGCAGCTTAGGGGCACCGCGGAGGGAAAAACTGTTTTTT. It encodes CASSLGAPRREKLFF. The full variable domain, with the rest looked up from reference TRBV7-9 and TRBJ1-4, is DTGVSQNPRHKITKRGQNVTFRCDPISEHNRLYWYRQTLGQGPEFLTYFQNEAQLEKSRLLSDRFSAERPKGSFSTLEIQRTEQGDSAMYLCASSLGAPRREKLFFGSGTQLSVL.

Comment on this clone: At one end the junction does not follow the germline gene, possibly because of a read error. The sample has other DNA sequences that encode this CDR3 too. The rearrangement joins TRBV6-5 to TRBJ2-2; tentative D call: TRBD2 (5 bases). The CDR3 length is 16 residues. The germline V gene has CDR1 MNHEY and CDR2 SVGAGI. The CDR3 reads CASSYSPLGSTGELFF. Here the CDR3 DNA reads TGTGCCAGCAGCTACTCTCCGTTAGGGAGCACCGGGGAGCTGTTTTTT.

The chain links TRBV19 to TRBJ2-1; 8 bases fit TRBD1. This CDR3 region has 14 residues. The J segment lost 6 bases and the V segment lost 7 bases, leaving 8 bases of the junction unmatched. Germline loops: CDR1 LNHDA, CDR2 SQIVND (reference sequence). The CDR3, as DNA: TGTGCCAGTATTCTTGGACAGGGCGCCAATGAGCAGTTCTTC. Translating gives CASILGQGANEQFF.

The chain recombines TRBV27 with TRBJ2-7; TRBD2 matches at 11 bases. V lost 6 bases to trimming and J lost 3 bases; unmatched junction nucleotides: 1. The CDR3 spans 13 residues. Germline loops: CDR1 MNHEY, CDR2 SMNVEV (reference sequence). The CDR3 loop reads CASRTSGIYEQYF. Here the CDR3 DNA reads TGTGCCAGCAGGACTAGCGGGATCTACGAGCAGTACTTC.

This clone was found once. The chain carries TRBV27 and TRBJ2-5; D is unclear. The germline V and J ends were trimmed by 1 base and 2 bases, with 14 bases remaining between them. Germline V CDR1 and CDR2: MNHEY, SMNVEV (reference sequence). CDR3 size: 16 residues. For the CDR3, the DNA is TGTGCCAGCAGTTTATATCCTCTGACTGAACAAGAGACCCAGTACTTC. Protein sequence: CASSLYPLTEQETQYF.

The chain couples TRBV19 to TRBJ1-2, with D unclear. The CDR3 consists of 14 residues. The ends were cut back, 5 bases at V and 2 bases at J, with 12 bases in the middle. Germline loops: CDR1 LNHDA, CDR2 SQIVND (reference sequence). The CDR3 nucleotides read TGTGCCAGTAGTCCCTCGGACGCAAACTATGGCTACACCTTC. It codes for CASSPSDANYGYTF. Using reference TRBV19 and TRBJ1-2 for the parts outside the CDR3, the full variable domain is DGGITQSPKYLFRKEGQNVTLSCEQNLNHDAMYWYRQDPGQGLRLIYYSQIVNDFQKGDIAEGYSVSREKKESFPLTVTSAQKNPTAFYLCASSPSDANYGYTFGSGTRLTVV.

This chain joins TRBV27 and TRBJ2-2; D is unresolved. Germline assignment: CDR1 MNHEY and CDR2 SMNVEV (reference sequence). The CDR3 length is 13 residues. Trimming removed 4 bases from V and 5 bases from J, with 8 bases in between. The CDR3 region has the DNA TGTGCCAGCAGTTCAAGGCTAACCGGGGAGCTGTTTTTT. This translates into CASSSRLTGELFF.

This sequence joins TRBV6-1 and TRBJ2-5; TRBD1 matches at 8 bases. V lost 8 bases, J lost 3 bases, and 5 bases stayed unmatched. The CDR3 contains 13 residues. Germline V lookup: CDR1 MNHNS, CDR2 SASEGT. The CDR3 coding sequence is TGTGCCAGCCCAGGGGGCTTGGAAGAGACCCAGTACTTC. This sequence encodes CASPGGLEETQYF.

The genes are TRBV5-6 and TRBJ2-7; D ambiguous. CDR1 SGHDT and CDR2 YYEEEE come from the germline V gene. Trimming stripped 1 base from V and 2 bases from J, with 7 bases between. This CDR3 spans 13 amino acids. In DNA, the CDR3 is TGTGCCAGCAGCTTGTGGGCGGCCTACGAGCAGTACTTC. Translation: CASSLWAAYEQYF.

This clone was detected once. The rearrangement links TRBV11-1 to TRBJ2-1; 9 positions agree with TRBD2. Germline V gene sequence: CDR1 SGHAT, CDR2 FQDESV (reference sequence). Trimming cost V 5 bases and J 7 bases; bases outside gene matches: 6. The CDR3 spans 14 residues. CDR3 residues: CASSTGLAWNEQFF. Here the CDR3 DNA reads TGTGCCAGCAGCACCGGACTAGCGTGGAATGAGCAGTTCTTC.

This chain's CDR3 is CASTPGTTTSLEQYF. In nucleotides, the CDR3 is TGTGCCAGCACCCCAGGGACAACTACTTCGCTCGAGCAGTACTTC. The rearrangement uses TRBV28 and TRBJ2-7, with D tentatively TRBD1 (6 bases). Per germline, CDR1 MDHEN and CDR2 SYDVKM. The CDR3 sequence is 15 residues long. Trimming took 7 bases from V and 6 from J, leaving 22 bases between them.